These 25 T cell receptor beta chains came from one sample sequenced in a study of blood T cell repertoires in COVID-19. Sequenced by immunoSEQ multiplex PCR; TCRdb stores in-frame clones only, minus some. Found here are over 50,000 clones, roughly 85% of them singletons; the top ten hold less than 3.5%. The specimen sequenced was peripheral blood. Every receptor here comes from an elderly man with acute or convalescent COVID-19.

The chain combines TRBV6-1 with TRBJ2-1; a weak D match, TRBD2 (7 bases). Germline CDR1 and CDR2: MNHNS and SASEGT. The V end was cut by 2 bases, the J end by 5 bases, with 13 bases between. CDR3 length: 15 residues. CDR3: CASSESGGRNNEQFF. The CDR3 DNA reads TGTGCCAGCAGTGAATCGGGGGGCCGGAACAATGAGCAGTTCTTC.

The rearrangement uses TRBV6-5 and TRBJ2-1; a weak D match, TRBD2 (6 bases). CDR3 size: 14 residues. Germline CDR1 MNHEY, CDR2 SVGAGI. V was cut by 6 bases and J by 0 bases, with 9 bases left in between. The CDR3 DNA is TGTGCCAGCAGCGAGGGAGGCTCCTACAATGAGCAGTTCTTC. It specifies CASSEGGSYNEQFF.

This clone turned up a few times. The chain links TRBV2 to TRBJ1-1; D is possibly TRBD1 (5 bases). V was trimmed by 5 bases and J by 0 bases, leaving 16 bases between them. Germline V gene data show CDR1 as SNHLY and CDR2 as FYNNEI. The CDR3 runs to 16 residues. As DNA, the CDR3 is TGTGCCAGCAGTCCACAGACAGTGGGTTTGAACACTGAAGCTTTCTTT. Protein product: CASSPQTVGLNTEAFF.

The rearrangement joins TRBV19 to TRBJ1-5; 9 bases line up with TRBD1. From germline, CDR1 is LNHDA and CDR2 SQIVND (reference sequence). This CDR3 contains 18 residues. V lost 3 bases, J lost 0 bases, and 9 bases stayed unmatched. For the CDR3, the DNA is TGTGCCAGTAGTATGGAAACAGGGGGCTCGATTAGCAATCAGCCCCAGCATTTT. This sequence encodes CASSMETGGSISNQPQHF.

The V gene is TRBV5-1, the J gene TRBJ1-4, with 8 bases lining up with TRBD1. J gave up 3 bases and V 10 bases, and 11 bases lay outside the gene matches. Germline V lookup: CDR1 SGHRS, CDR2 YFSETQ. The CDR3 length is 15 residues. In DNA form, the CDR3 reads TGCGCCGTAAGACAGGGGATGATGGCTAATGAAAAACTGTTTTTT. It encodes CAVRQGMMANEKLFF.

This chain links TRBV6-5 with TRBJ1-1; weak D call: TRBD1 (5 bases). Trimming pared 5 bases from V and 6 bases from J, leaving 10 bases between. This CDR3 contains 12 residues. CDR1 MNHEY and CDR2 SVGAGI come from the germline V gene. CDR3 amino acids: CASSRQFAEAFF. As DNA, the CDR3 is TGTGCCAGCAGTCGACAGTTTGCTGAAGCTTTCTTT.

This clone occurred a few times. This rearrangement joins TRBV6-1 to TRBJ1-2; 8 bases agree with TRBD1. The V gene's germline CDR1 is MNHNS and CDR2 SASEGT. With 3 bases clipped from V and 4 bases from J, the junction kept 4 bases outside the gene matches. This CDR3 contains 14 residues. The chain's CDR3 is CASSDRGRGYGYTF. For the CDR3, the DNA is TGTGCCAGCAGTGACAGGGGGCGCGGCTATGGCTACACCTTC.

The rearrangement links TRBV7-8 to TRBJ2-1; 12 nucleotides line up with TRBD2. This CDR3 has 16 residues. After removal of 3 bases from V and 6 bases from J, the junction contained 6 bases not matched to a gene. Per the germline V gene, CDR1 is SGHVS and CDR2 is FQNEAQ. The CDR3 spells CASSLTTSGGINEQFF. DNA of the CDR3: TGTGCCAGCAGCTTGACCACTAGCGGGGGGATCAATGAGCAGTTCTTC.

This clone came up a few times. This CDR3 is CASSRTDSSYEQYF. CDR3 in DNA: TGTGCCAGCAGCCGGACGGACAGCTCCTACGAGCAGTACTTC. This chain links TRBV11-2 with TRBJ2-7, with D perhaps TRBD1 (6 bases). Germline V gives CDR1 SGHAT, CDR2 FQNNGV. CDR3 length equals 14 residues. V was trimmed by 5 bases and J by 0 bases, leaving 11 bases between them.

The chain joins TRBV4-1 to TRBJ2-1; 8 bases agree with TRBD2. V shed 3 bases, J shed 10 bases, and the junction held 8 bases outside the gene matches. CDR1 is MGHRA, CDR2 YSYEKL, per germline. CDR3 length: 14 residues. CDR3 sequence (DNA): TGCGCCAGCAGCCATCCAAGGACTAGCAGCGAGCAGTTCTTC. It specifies CASSHPRTSSEQFF.

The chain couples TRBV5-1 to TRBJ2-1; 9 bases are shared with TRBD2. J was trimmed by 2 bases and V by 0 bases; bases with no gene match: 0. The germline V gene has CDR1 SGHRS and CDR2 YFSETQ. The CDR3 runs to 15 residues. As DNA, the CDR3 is TGCGCCAGCAGCTTGGTAGCGGGGGCCTACAATGAGCAGTTCTTC. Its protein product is CASSLVAGAYNEQFF.

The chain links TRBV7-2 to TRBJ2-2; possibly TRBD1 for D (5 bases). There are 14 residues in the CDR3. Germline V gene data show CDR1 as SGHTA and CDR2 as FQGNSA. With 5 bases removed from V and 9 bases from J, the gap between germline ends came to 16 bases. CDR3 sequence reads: CASSPGLPRRELFF. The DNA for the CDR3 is TGTGCCAGCAGCCCAGGGCTCCCACGAAGGGAGCTGTTTTTT.

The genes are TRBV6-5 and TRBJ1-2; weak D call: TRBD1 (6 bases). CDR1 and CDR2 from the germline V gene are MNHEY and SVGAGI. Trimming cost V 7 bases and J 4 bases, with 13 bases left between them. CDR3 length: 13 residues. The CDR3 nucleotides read TGTGCCAGCAAGACTGACAGGCGCTATGGCTACACCTTC. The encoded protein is CASKTDRRYGYTF.

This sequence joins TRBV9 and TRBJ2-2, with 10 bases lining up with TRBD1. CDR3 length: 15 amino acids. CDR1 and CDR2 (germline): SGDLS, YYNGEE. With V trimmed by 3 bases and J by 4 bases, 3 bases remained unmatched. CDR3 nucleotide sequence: TGTGCCAGCAGCGAGACAGGGGGCGTCACCGGGGAGCTGTTTTTT. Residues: CASSETGGVTGELFF.

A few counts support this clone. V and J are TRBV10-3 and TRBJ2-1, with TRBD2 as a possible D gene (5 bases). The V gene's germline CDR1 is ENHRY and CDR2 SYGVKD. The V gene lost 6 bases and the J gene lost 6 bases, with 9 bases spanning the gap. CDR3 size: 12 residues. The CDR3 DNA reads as TGTGCCATCAGCAGCGGTACCAATGAGCAGTTCTTC. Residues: CAISSGTNEQFF.

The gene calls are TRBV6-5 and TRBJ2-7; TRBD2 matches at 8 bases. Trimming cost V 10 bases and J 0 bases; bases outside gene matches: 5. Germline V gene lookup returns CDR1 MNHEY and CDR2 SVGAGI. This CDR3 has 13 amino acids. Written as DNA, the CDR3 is TGTGCCATCCAGAGCGGGAGCTCCTACGAGCAGTACTTC. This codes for CAIQSGSSYEQYF.

Written as DNA, the CDR3 is TGTGCCGTCCTTTCGCGCGAGCGAGGGACAGGGCTTCAAAATCTTAATCAGCCCCAGCATTTT. It is translated as CAVLSRERGTGLQNLNQPQHF. The chain joins TRBV21-1 to TRBJ1-5; the table's TRBD1 call for D was not verified on the DNA. TRBV21-1 is a pseudogene. CDR3 length: 21 residues.

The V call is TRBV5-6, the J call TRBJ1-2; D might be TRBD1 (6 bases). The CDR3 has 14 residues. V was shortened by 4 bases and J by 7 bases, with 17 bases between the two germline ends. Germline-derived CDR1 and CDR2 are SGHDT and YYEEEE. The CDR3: CASSLVGGAGGYTF. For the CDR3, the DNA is TGTGCCAGCAGCCTAGTCGGGGGGGCCGGTGGCTACACCTTC.

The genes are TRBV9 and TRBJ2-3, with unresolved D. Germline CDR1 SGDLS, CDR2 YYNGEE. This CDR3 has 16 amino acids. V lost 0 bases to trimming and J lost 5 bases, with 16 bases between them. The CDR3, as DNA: TGTGCCAGCAGCGTAGGGATCCACGACCGAGGAGATACGCAGTATTTT. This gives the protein CASSVGIHDRGDTQYF.

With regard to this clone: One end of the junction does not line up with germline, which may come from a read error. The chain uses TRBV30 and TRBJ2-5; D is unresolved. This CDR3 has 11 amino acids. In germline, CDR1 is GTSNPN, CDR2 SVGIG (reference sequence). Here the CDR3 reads CAWKRQGTQYF. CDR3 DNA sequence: TGTGCCTGGAAGAGACAAGGGACCCAGTACTTC. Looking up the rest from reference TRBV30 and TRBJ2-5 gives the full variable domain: SQTIHQWPATLVQPVGSPLSLECTVEGTSNPNLYWYRQAAGRGLQLLFYSVGIGQISSEVPQNLSASRPQDRQFILSSKKLLLSDSGFYLCAWKRQGTQYFGPGTRLLVL.

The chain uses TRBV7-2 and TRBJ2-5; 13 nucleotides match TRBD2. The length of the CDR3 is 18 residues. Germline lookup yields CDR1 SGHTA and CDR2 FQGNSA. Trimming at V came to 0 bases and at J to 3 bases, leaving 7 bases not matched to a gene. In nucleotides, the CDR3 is TGTGCCAGCAGCTTAGCCCCTCCAGGACTAGCGGGGGAAGAGACCCAGTACTTC. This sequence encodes CASSLAPPGLAGEETQYF.

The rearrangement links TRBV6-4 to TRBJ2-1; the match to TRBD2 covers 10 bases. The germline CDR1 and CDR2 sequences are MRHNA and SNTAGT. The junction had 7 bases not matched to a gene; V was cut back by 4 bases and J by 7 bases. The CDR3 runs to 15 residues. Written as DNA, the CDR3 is TGTGCCAGCAGTGCCAGCGGGGGGGCTAGGAATGAGCAGTTCTTC. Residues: CASSASGGARNEQFF.

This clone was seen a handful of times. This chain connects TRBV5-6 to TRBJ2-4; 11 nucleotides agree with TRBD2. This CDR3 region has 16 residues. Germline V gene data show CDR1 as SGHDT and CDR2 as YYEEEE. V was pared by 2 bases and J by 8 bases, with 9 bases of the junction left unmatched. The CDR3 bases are TGTGCCAGCAGCTTACTAGCGGGGGCCCAGGGAGACATTCAGTACTTC. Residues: CASSLLAGAQGDIQYF.

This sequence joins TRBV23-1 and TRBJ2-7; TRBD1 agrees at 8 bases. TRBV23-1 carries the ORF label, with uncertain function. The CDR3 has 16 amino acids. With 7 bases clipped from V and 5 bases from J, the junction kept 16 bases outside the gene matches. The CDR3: CASTPPAGQGNDEQYF. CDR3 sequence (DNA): TGCGCCAGCACTCCACCGGCCGGACAGGGTAACGACGAGCAGTACTTC.

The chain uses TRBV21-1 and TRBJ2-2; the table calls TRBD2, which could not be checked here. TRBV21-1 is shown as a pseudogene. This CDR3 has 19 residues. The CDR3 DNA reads TGTGCCAGCAGCAAAAGCCCCAGAGAGCCTAGTCTGGACACCGGGGAGCTGTTTTTT. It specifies CASSKSPREPSLDTGELFF.